Listed below are T cell receptor beta chains from one sample, sequenced in a study of post-analysis software for immune sequencing data. TCRdb used MiXCR to reprocess the PCR reads, holding one entry per CDR3 protein. Of 450,000 to 700,000 distinct CDR3 sequences listed, roughly 47% were seen once; the top ten hold under 2%. The sample comprised blood. The receptors were sampled from a girl aged 5-17 years with multiple sclerosis. CDR3s include the opening cysteine and the closing phenylalanine or tryptophan. The D gene is left open where the match is weak. A clone size is listed for some rows: how often the clone was seen (once, few, many), or a class if it is expanded.

V	D	J	size	CDR3	DNA
TRBV7-2	NA	TRBJ1-2	NA	CASSFGKYGYTF	TGTGCCAGCAGCTTTGGGAAGTATGGCTACACCTTC
TRBV12-3/TRBV12-4	NA	TRBJ2-3	NA	CASRPLGGDTDTQYF	TGTGCCAGCAGACCTCTTGGCGGGGACACAGATACGCAGTATTTT
TRBV12-3/TRBV12-4	TRBD1	TRBJ2-7	NA	CASSSPGQGIEQYF	TGTGCCAGCAGTTCCCCGGGACAGGGGATCGAGCAGTACTTC
TRBV12-3/TRBV12-4	NA	TRBJ2-1	NA	CAGSPTKRRNNEQFF	TGTGCCGGCAGTCCCACCAAGCGGCGAAATAATGAGCAGTTCTTC
TRBV5-5	NA	TRBJ2-7	NA	CASSLPGTFTYEQYF	TGTGCCAGCAGCTTGCCGGGGACTTTCACCTACGAGCAGTACTTC
TRBV3-1	TRBD1	TRBJ1-2	NA	CASSVTGLSGYTF	TGTGCCAGCAGCGTGACAGGGTTATCCGGCTACACCTTC
TRBV5-1	TRBD1	TRBJ1-1	NA	CASSLVGTGGTEAFF	TGCGCCAGCAGCTTGGTAGGGACAGGGGGCACTGAAGCTTTCTTT
TRBV12-3/TRBV12-4	NA	TRBJ1-2	once	CASRDEGGTYGYTF	TGTGCCAGCAGGGATGAGGGGGGCACCTATGGCTACACCTTC
TRBV24-1	NA	TRBJ2-5	NA	CATSSRRGVQETQYF	TGTGCCACCAGTTCGAGGAGGGGGGTCCAAGAGACCCAGTACTTC
TRBV6-5	NA	TRBJ1-4	NA	CASSYSKVTNEKLFF	TGTGCCAGCAGTTACTCGAAGGTGACTAATGAAAAACTGTTTTTT
TRBV12-3/TRBV12-4	NA	TRBJ2-5	many	CASSFGPETQYF	TGTGCCAGCAGTTTCGGACCAGAGACCCAGTACTTC
TRBV12-3/TRBV12-4	TRBD2	TRBJ2-1	few	CASSYGSREGKYNEQFF	TGTGCCAGCAGTTATGGGTCCCGGGAGGGCAAATACAATGAGCAGTTCTTC
TRBV7-6	TRBD1	TRBJ1-4	few	CASSLDRGGGKLFF	TGTGCCAGCAGTCTGGACAGGGGAGGTGGAAAACTGTTTTTT
TRBV7-9	NA	TRBJ2-7	NA	CASSSRTSSTYEQYF	TGTGCCAGCAGCTCACGGACATCGTCGACCTACGAGCAGTACTTC
TRBV7-7	NA	TRBJ2-1	NA	CASSSFLGSYNEQFF	TGTGCCAGCAGCTCATTTCTGGGGTCCTACAATGAGCAGTTCTTC
TRBV20-1	NA	TRBJ2-2	once	CSATGTANTGELFF	TGCAGTGCCACCGGGACGGCGAACACCGGGGAGCTGTTTTTT